Below, one T cell receptor (beta chain) is given with its context. The data belong to a study of blood T cell repertoires in COVID-19. Trimming at V came to 0 bases and at J to 6 bases, leaving 1 base not matched to a gene. Germline-derived CDR1 and CDR2 are SGHRS and YFSETQ. CDR3 size: 14 residues. Sequencing was performed with immunoSEQ multiplex PCR; in TCRdb, only in-frame clones are kept and a portion is missing. The repertoire holds roughly 91,000 clones, roughly 84% seen once, with about 2% in the top ten. The TCR originated in a man aged 70 or older with active or convalescent COVID-19. Input material: peripheral blood. The chain couples TRBV5-1 to TRBJ2-2, with 8 bases that match TRBD1. CDR3 sequence: CASSLEQGAGELFF. The CDR3 DNA follows: TGCGCCAGCAGCTTGGAACAGGGGGCCGGGGAGCTGTTTTTT.